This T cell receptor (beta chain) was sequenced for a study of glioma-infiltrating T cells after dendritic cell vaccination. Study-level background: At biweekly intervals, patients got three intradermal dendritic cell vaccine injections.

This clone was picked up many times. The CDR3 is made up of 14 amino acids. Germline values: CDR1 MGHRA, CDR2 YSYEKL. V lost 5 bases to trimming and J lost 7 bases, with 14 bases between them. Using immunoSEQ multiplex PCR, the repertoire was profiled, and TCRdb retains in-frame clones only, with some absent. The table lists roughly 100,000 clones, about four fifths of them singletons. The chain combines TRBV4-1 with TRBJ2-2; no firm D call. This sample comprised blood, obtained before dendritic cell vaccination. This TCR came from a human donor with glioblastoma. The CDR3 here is CASSSPLSNGELFF. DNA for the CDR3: TGCGCCAGCAGCAGTCCATTATCTAACGGGGAGCTGTTTTTT.